This section outlines one T cell receptor beta chain sequence together with its context. What it binds is unknown. The sample is drawn from a study of identical twins. Study-level results: With abundant cord blood beta clonotypes, insertions were fewer; memory repertoires showed no such pattern. Twin-shared out-of-frame alpha sequences showed excess low generation probability.

The V gene lost 2 bases and the J gene lost 6 bases, with 8 bases spanning the gap. The germline V gene encodes CDR1 SGHVS and CDR2 FQNEAQ. CDR3 length: 12 residues. A universal primer site arose from template switching, and cDNA bore unique molecular identifiers. TCRdb ran MiXCR on the 5' RACE reads and lists one entry per CDR3 protein. The sample holds about 700,000 distinct CDR3 sequences, over 5% seen once. Source material: naive T cells sorted from blood. The chain carries TRBV7-8 and TRBJ2-7; D uncertain. The sequence was collected from a man between 18 and 35 years old in good health. The DNA for the CDR3 is TGTGCCAGCAGCTTAACCCCCCCCGAGCAGTACTTC. Translation gives CASSLTPPEQYF.